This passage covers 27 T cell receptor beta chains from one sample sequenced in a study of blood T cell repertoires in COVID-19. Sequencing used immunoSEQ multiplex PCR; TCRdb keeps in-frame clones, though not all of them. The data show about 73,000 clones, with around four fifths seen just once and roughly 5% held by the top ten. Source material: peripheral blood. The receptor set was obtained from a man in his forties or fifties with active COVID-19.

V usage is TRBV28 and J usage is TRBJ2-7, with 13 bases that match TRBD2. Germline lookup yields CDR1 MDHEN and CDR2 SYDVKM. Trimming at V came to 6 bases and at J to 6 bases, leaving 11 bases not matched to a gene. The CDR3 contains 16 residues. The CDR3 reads CASSPPGTSGTGEQYF. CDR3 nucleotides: TGTGCCAGCAGCCCCCCTGGGACTAGCGGGACCGGCGAGCAGTACTTC. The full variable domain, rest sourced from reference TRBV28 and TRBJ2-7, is DVKVTQSSRYLVKRTGEKVFLECVQDMDHENMFWYRQDPGLGLRLIYFSYDVKMKEKGDIPEGYSVSREKKERFSLILESASTNQTSMYLCASSPPGTSGTGEQYFGPGTRLTVT.

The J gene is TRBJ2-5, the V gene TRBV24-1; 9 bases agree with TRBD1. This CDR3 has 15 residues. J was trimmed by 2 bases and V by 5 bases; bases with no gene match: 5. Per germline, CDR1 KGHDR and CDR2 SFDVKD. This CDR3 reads CATSGPGQGQETQYF. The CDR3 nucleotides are TGTGCCACCAGTGGCCCGGGACAGGGACAAGAGACCCAGTACTTC.

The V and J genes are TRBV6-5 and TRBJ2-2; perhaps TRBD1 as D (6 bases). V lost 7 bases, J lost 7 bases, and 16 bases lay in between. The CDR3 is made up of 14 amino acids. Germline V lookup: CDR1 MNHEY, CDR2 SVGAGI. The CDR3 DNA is TGTGCCAGCAAGAGCAGGGGCTTGGGCGGGGAGCTGTTTTTT. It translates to CASKSRGLGGELFF.

The CDR3 DNA reads as TGTGCCAGCAGCTTACGGGTCATAGGCGGGAGAGCTAACTATGGCTACACCTTC. This translates into CASSLRVIGGRANYGYTF. The rearrangement uses TRBV11-2 and TRBJ1-2, with D unresolved. V dropped 2 bases and J dropped 0 bases, with 19 bases sitting between them. Germline V gene sequence: CDR1 SGHAT, CDR2 FQNNGV. The CDR3 runs 18 residues.

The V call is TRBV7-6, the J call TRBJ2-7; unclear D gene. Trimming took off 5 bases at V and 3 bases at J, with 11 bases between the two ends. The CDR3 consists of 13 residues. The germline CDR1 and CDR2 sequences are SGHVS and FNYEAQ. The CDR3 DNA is TGTGCCAGCAGCCTCGGTCCCCTCTACGAGCAGTACTTC. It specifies CASSLGPLYEQYF.

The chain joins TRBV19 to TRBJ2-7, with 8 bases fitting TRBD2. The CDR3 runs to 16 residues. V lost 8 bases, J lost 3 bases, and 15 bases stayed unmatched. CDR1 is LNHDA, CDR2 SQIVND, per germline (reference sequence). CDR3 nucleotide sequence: TGTGCCAGTTCCGCACCGCTGGGACTAGGGGTCTACGAGCAGTACTTC. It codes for CASSAPLGLGVYEQYF. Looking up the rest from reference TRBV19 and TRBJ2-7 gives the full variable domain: DGGITQSPKYLFRKEGQNVTLSCEQNLNHDAMYWYRQDPGQGLRLIYYSQIVNDFQKGDIAEGYSVSREKKESFPLTVTSAQKNPTAFYLCASSAPLGLGVYEQYFGPGTRLTVT.

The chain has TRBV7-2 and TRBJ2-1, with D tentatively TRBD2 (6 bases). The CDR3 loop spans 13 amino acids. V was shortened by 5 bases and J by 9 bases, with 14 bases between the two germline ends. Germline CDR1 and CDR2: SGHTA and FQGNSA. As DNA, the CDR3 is TGTGCCAGCAGCCCCCTAGCGAAGGTTGAGCAGTTCTTC. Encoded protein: CASSPLAKVEQFF.

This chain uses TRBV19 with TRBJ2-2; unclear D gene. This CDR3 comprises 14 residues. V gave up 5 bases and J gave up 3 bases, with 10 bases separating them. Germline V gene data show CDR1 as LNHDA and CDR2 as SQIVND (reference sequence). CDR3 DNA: TGTGCCAGTAGTCCCTCCCGGGACACCGGGGAGCTGTTTTTT. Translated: CASSPSRDTGELFF.

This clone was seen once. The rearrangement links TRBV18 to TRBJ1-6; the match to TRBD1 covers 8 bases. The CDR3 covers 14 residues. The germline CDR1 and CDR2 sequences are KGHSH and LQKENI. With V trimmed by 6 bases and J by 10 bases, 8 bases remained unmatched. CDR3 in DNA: TGTGCCAGCTCGCCCGGACAGGGTCGCTCACCCCTCCACTTT. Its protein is CASSPGQGRSPLHF.

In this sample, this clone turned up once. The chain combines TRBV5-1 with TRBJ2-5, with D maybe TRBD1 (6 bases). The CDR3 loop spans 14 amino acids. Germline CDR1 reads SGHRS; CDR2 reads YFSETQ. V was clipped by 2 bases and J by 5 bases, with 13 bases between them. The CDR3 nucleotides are TGCGCCAGCAGCTTTAATTCAGGGGCGGAGACCCAGTACTTC. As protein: CASSFNSGAETQYF.

The CDR3 DNA follows: TGTGCCTGGACCCCGGCGGTAGCGGGAGTCTACGAGCAGTACTTC. Translating gives CAWTPAVAGVYEQYF. The chain carries TRBV30 and TRBJ2-7; 9 bases line up with TRBD2. J gave up 3 bases and V 4 bases, and 10 bases lay outside the gene matches. The CDR3 consists of 15 residues. Germline lookup yields CDR1 GTSNPN and CDR2 SVGIG (reference sequence).

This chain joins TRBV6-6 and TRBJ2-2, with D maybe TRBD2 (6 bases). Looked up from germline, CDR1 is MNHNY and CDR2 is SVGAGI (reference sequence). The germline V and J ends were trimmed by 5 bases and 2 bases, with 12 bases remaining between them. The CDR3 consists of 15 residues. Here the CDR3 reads CASSGAGRNTGELFF. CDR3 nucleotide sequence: TGTGCCAGCAGTGGGGCCGGGAGAAACACCGGGGAGCTGTTTTTT.

In DNA form, the CDR3 reads TGTGCCAGCAGCATTAACAGGCTACAAGAGACCCAGTACTTC. Encoded protein: CASSINRLQETQYF. The chain links TRBV27 to TRBJ2-5; possibly TRBD1 for D (5 bases). Trimming removed 6 bases from V and 2 bases from J, with 13 bases in between. Germline loops: CDR1 MNHEY, CDR2 SMNVEV (reference sequence). The CDR3 length is 14 residues.

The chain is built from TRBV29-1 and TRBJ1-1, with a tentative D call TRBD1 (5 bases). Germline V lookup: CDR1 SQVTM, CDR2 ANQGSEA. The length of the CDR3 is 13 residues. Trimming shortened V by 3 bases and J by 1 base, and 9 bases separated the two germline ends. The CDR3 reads CSVEDMPNTEAFF. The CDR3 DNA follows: TGCAGCGTTGAGGACATGCCGAACACTGAAGCTTTCTTT.

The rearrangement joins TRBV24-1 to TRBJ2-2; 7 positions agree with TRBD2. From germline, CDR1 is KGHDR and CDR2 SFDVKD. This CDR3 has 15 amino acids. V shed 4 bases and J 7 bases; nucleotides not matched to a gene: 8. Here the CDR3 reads CATSDPGRVGGELFF. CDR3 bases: TGTGCCACCAGTGACCCAGGGAGGGTCGGCGGGGAGCTGTTTTTT.

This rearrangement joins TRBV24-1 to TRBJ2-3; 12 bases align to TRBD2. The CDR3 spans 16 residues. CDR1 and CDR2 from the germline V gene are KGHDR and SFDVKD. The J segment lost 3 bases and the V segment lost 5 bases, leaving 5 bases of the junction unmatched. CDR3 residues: CATSGMTSGGTDTQYF. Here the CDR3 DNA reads TGTGCCACCAGTGGGATGACTAGCGGGGGAACAGATACGCAGTATTTT.

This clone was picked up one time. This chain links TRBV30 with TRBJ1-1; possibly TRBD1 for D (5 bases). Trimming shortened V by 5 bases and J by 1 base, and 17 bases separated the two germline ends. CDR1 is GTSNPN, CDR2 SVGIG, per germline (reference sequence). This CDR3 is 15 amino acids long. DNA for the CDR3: TGTGCCTGGTCCCGGGGGGTGGTGGGGAACACTGAAGCTTTCTTT. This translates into CAWSRGVVGNTEAFF.

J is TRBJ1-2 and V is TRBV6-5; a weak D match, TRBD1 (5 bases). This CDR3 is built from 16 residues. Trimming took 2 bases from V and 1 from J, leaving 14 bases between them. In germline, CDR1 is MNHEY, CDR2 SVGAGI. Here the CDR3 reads CASSYDRQGLNYGYTF. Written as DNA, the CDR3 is TGTGCCAGCAGTTACGATAGGCAGGGACTTAACTATGGCTACACCTTC.

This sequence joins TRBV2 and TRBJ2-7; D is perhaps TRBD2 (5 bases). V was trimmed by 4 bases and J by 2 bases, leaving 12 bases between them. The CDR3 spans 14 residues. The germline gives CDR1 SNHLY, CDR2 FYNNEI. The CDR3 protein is CASSAGPGAYEQYF. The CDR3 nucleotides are TGTGCCAGCAGTGCCGGACCCGGGGCCTACGAGCAGTACTTC. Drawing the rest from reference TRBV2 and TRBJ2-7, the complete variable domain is EPEVTQTPSHQVTQMGQEVILRCVPISNHLYFYWYRQILGQKVEFLVSFYNNEISEKSEIFDDQFSVERPDGSNFTLKIRSTKLEDSAMYFCASSAGPGAYEQYFGPGTRLTVT.

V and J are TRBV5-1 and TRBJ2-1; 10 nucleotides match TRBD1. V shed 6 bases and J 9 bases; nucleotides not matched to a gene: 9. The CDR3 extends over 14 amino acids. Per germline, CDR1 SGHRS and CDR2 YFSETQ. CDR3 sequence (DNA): TGCGCCAGCACCCGACAGGGGGCAACGGGTGAGCAGTTCTTC. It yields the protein CASTRQGATGEQFF.

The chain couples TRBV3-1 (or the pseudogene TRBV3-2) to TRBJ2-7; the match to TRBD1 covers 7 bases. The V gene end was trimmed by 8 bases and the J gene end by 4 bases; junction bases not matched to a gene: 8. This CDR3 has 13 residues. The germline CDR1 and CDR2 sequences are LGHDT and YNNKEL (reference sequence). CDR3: CASLSGQSYEQYF. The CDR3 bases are TGTGCCAGCTTATCGGGACAGTCTTACGAGCAGTACTTC.

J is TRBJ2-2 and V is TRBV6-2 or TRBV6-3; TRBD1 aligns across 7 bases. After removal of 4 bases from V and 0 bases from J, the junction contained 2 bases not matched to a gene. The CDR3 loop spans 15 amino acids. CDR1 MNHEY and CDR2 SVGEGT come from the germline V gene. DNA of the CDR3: TGTGCCAGCAGTTGGGACAGTTCGAACACCGGGGAGCTGTTTTTT. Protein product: CASSWDSSNTGELFF.

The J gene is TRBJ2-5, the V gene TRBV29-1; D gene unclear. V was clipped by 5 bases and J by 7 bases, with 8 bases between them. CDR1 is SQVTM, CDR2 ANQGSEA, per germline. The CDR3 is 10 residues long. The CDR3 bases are TGCAGCGTTTTCAAGAGGACCCAGTACTTC. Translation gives CSVFKRTQYF.

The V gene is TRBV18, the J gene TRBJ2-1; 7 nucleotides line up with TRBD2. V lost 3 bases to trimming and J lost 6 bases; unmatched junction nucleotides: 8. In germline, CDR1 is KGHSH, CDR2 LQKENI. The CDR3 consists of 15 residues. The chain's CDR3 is CASSPVGGSGNEQFF. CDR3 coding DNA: TGTGCCAGCTCACCTGTTGGCGGGAGTGGCAATGAGCAGTTCTTC.

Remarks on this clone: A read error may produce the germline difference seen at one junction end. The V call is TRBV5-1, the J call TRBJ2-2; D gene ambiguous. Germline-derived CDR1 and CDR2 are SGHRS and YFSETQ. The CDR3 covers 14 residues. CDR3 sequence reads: CASSSPGNTGELFF. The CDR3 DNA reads TGCGCCAGTAGCTCCCCGGGTAACACCGGGGAGCTGTTTTTT. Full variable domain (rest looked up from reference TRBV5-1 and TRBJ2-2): KAGVTQTPRYLIKTRGQQVTLSCSPISGHRSVSWYQQTPGQGLQFLFEYFSETQRNKGNFPGRFSGRQFSNSRSEMNVSTLELGDSALYLCASSSPGNTGELFFGEGSRLTVL.

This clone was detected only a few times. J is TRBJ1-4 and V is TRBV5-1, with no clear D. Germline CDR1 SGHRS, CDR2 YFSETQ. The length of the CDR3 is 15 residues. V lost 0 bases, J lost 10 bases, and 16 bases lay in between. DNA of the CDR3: TGCGCCAGCAGCTTGGCCGGGGTAACAGCCGGAAAACTGTTTTTT. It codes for CASSLAGVTAGKLFF. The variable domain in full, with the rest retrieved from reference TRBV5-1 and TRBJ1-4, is KAGVTQTPRYLIKTRGQQVTLSCSPISGHRSVSWYQQTPGQGLQFLFEYFSETQRNKGNFPGRFSGRQFSNSRSEMNVSTLELGDSALYLCASSLAGVTAGKLFFGSGTQLSVL.

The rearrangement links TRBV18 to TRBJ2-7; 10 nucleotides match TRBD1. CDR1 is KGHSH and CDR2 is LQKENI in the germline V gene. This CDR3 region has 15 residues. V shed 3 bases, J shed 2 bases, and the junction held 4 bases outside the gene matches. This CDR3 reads CASSPAGTGAYEQYF. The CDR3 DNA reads TGTGCCAGCTCACCGGCCGGGACAGGGGCCTACGAGCAGTACTTC. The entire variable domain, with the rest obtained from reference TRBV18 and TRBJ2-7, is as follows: NAGVMQNPRHLVRRRGQEARLRCSPMKGHSHVYWYRQLPEEGLKFMVYLQKENIIDESGMPKERFSAEFPKEGPSILRIQQVVRGDSAAYFCASSPAGTGAYEQYFGPGTRLTVT.